Given below is one TCR beta chain in context. The germline V gene encodes CDR1 DFQATT and CDR2 SNEGSKA (reference sequence). CDR3 length: 12 residues. The V end lost 3 bases, the J end lost 3 bases, and 8 bases lay between the germline ends. The sample belongs to a study of blood T cell repertoires in COVID-19. Profiling relied on immunoSEQ multiplex PCR, and the TCRdb table lists in-frame clones only, not all of them. This table has about 190,000 clones, over 75% appearing once. The sample was peripheral blood. This chain joins TRBV20-1 and TRBJ1-2, with D possibly being TRBD1 (6 bases). This receptor was identified in an older man with COVID-19, enrolled during active disease. For the CDR3, the DNA is TGCAGTGCTAGTCGACAGGACTATGGCTACACCTTC. As protein: CSASRQDYGYTF.